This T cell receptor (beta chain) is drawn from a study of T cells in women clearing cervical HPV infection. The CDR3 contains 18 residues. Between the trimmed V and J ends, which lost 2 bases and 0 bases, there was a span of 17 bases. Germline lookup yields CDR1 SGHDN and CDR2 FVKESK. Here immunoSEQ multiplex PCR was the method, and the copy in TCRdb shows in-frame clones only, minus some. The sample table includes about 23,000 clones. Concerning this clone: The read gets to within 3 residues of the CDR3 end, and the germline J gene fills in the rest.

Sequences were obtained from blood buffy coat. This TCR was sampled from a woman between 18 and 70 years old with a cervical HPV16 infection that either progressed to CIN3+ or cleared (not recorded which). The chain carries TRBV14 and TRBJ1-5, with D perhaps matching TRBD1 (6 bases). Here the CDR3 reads CASSQTRTANNSNQPQHF. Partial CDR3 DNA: TGTGCCAGCAGCCAAACCCGGACAGCAAACAATAGCAATCAGCCC.